These 15 T cell receptor beta chains came from one sample sequenced in a study of OX40 agonist ivuxolimab in advanced cancers. Library preparation employed the immunoSEQ multiplex PCR assay. As stored in TCRdb, this immuneACCESS dataset retains in-frame rearrangements with V and J assigned. A fraction of the clones does not appear; measured against another copy, unresolved V genes explain less than half of the discrepancy, and the remainder lacks a known reason. This sample holds about 96,000 clones; less than 95% were observed only once. The ten largest clones represent around 1.6% of the sample. The sequences come from CD4+ or CD8+ T cells sorted from blood, collected in a trial of the OX40 agonist ivuxolimab. The receptors here all came from an adult with an advanced solid tumor such as melanoma, head and neck, liver or kidney cancer.

The chain combines TRBV10-3 with TRBJ2-1; TRBD1 aligns across 9 bases. CDR1 and CDR2 (germline): ENHRY, SYGVKD. This CDR3 has 13 amino acids. Trimming removed 6 bases from V and 7 bases from J; junction bases left unmatched: 4. CDR3 sequence (DNA): TGTGCCATCAGCACAGGGGGCTGGAATGAGCAGTTCTTC. This codes for CAISTGGWNEQFF.

As for this clone: The same CDR3 can be traced to other DNA sequences in this sample. V is TRBV11-2 and J is TRBJ2-7; 11 nucleotides align to TRBD2. From germline, CDR1 is SGHAT and CDR2 FQNNGV. CDR3 length equals 14 residues. J lost 4 bases, V lost 6 bases, and 5 bases had no gene match. The CDR3: CASSRSGRAYEQYF. The CDR3 region has the DNA TGTGCCAGCAGTCGTAGCGGGAGGGCTTACGAGCAGTACTTC.

In DNA form, the CDR3 reads TGTGCCAGCAGCTTAGCGAAGCGGGAGCTTTATGAGCAGTTCTTC. It encodes CASSLAKRELYEQFF. The chain couples TRBV7-8 to TRBJ2-1; 8 bases agree with TRBD2. Germline V gene data show CDR1 as SGHVS and CDR2 as FQNEAQ. This CDR3 spans 15 amino acids. Trimming removed 0 bases from V and 8 bases from J; junction bases left unmatched: 6.

This clone has at least ten counts. This chain's CDR3 is CASSLQPPGLGSGANVLTF. The CDR3, as DNA: TGTGCCAGCAGCCTCCAACCCCCAGGACTAGGGTCTGGGGCCAACGTCCTGACTTTC. This sequence joins TRBV7-3 and TRBJ2-6; 7 nucleotides line up with TRBD2. The V segment lost 5 bases and the J segment 1 base; nucleotides outside the gene matches: 14. The germline V gene has CDR1 SGHTA and CDR2 FQGTGA. The CDR3 contains 19 residues.

The rearrangement links TRBV5-1 to TRBJ1-1, with no clear D. The germline V gene has CDR1 SGHRS and CDR2 YFSETQ. This CDR3 has 14 residues. The V end lost 0 bases, the J end lost 0 bases, and 6 bases lay between the germline ends. The CDR3 nucleotides are TGCGCCAGCAGCTTGGGACAAATGAACACTGAAGCTTTCTTT. Translated: CASSLGQMNTEAFF.

This clone was detected a few times. The chain uses TRBV6-6 and TRBJ1-5; possible D gene TRBD1, 5 bases. The CDR3 runs to 16 residues. V was trimmed by 7 bases and J by 3 bases, leaving 19 bases between them. Germline lookup yields CDR1 MNHNY and CDR2 SVGAGI (reference sequence). The CDR3 spells CASTPRFDSSNQPQHF. CDR3 DNA: TGTGCCAGCACCCCCCGTTTTGACAGCTCCAATCAGCCCCAGCATTTT.

The chain combines TRBV5-4 with TRBJ2-3, with 13 bases aligning to TRBD2. CDR3 length equals 16 residues. CDR1 and CDR2 from the germline V gene are SGHNT and YYREEE (reference sequence). Germline trimming cut 4 bases from V and 5 bases from J; bases unmatched to any gene: 7. CDR3 amino acids: CASSPGLAGEVDTQYF. CDR3 sequence (DNA): TGTGCCAGCAGCCCAGGACTAGCGGGAGAGGTAGATACGCAGTATTTT.

The chain joins TRBV4-3 to TRBJ1-5, with D unclear. V was clipped by 5 bases and J by 4 bases, with 9 bases between them. Looked up from germline, CDR1 is LGHNA and CDR2 is YSLEER. The CDR3 consists of 13 residues. The CDR3 reads CASSYGENQPQHF. The CDR3 DNA is TGCGCCAGCAGCTATGGAGAAAATCAGCCCCAGCATTTT.

The chain recombines TRBV6-1 with TRBJ1-1, with 8 bases aligning to TRBD1. V was clipped by 7 bases and J by 6 bases; unmatched bases: 10. The CDR3 is 14 amino acids. Germline CDR1 and CDR2: MNHNS and SASEGT. CDR3 sequence: CASMMDRDVAEAFF. CDR3 DNA: TGTGCCAGCATGATGGACAGGGACGTCGCTGAAGCTTTCTTT.

Only one count was recorded for this clone. V gene TRBV2 combines with J gene TRBJ2-2; tentatively, D is TRBD1 or TRBD2 (5 bases each). This CDR3 comprises 14 residues. With 11 bases removed from V and 1 base from J, the gap between germline ends came to 14 bases. Germline V CDR1 and CDR2: SNHLY, FYNNEI. The CDR3 sequence is CAGKGTMNTGELFF. CDR3 nucleotide sequence: TGTGCCGGAAAGGGGACCATGAACACCGGGGAGCTGTTTTTT.

This clone showed up just once. The V call is TRBV5-1, the J call TRBJ1-1, with a possible D match to TRBD1 (5 bases). Germline V lookup: CDR1 SGHRS, CDR2 YFSETQ. Deletions cut 4 bases from V and 1 base from J, with 14 bases between. This CDR3 comprises 15 residues. The DNA for the CDR3 is TGCGCCAGCAGCCGCGGGGGTGGCGAGAACACTGAAGCTTTCTTT. Translated: CASSRGGGENTEAFF.

This sequence joins TRBV6-5 and TRBJ2-3; tentative D call: TRBD2 (6 bases). CDR1 and CDR2 (germline): MNHEY, SVGAGI. V was clipped by 2 bases and J by 5 bases, with 14 bases between them. The CDR3 consists of 15 residues. The CDR3 is CASSYNGRGLDTQYF. Written as DNA, the CDR3 is TGTGCCAGCAGTTACAACGGGAGAGGTCTAGATACGCAGTATTTT.

Concerning this clone itself: The identical CDR3 is also encoded by other nucleotide sequences in the sample. This sequence joins TRBV6-5 and TRBJ1-3; D is unclear. V was cut by 2 bases and J by 0 bases, with 11 bases left in between. Germline V gene sequence: CDR1 MNHEY, CDR2 SVGAGI. The CDR3 spans 16 residues. Here the CDR3 DNA reads TGTGCCAGCAGTTACAGTGGTGGCGTCTCTGGAAACACCATATATTTT. Translation gives CASSYSGGVSGNTIYF.

The CDR3 nucleotides read TGTGCCAGTAGTATAGAGGGTCCCAATAAGTATGGCTACACCTTC. It yields the protein CASSIEGPNKYGYTF. V and J are TRBV19 and TRBJ1-2; no firm D call. This CDR3 has 15 residues. Trimming removed 0 bases from V and 5 bases from J, with 13 bases in between. Germline V gives CDR1 LNHDA, CDR2 SQIVND (reference sequence).

The V call is TRBV7-9, the J call TRBJ2-6, with 7 bases fitting TRBD1. CDR1 is SEHNR, CDR2 FQNEAQ, per germline (reference sequence). This CDR3 is built from 18 residues. The V gene end was trimmed by 6 bases and the J gene end by 0 bases; junction bases not matched to a gene: 11. The CDR3 region is CASSIRQGPFSGANVLTF. DNA of the CDR3: TGTGCCAGCAGTATCAGACAGGGACCCTTCTCTGGGGCCAACGTCCTGACTTTC.